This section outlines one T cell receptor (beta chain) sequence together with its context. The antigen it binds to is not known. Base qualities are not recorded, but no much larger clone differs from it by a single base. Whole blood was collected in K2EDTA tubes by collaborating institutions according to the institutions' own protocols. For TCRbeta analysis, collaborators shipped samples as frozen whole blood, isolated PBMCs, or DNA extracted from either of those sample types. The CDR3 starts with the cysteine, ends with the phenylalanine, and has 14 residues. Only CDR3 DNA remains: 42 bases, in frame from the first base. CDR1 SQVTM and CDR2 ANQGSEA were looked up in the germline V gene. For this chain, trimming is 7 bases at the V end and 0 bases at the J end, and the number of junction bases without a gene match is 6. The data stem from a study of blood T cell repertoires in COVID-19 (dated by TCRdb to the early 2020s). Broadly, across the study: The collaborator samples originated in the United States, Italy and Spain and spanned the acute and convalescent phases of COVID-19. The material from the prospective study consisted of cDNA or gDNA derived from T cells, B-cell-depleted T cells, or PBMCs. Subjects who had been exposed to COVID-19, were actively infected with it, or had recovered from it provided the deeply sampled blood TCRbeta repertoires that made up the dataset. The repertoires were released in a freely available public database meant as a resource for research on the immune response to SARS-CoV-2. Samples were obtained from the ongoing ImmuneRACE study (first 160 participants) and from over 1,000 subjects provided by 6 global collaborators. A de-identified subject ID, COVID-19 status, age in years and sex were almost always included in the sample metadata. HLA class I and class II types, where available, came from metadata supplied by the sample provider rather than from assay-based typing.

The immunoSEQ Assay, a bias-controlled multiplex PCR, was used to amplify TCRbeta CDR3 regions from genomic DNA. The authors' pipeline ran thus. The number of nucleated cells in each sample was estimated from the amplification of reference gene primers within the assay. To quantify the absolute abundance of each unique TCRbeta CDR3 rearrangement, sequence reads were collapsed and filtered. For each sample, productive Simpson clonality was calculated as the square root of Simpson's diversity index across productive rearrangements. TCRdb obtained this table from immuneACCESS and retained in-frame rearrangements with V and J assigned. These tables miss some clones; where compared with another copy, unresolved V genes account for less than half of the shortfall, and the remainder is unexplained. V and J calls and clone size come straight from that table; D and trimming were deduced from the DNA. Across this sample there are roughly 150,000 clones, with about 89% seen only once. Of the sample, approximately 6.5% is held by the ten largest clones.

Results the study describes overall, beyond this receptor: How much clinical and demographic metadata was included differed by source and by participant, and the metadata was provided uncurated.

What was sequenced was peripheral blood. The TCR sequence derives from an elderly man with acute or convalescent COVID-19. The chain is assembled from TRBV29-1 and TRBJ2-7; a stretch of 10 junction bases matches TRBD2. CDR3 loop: CSAGAGGDSYEQYF. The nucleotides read TGCAGCGCCGGAGCGGGGGGGGACTCCTACGAGCAGTACTTC.